The 6 T cell receptor beta chains in this list originate from one sample, sequenced in a study of T cell changes during pregnancy in multiple sclerosis. Assay: immunoSEQ multiplex PCR; the TCRdb copy retains only in-frame clones and omits some. In the table there are tens of thousands of clones, approximately 90% of which are singletons. The sequencing here drew on peripheral blood, taken before pregnancy. Receptor source: a female donor with multiple sclerosis, enrolled in a pregnancy study.

This chain connects TRBV18 to TRBJ1-6; 11 bases line up with TRBD1. The V and J ends lost 2 bases and 0 bases, in that order; junction bases with no gene match: 3. CDR1 and CDR2 from the germline V gene are KGHSH and LQKENI. The CDR3 length is 18 residues. CDR3 sequence reads: CASSPGTGGSSYNSPLHF. The CDR3 DNA reads TGTGCCAGCTCACCAGGGACAGGGGGGAGCTCCTATAATTCACCCCTCCACTTT.

CDR3 in amino acids: CASSAPGLAADTQYF. CDR3 in DNA: TGTGCCAGCAGTGCCCCGGGACTAGCAGCGGATACGCAGTATTTT. V is TRBV25-1 and J is TRBJ2-3, with 9 bases that match TRBD2. This CDR3 is 15 amino acids long. V shed 4 bases, J shed 6 bases, and the junction held 8 bases outside the gene matches. Germline CDR1 and CDR2: MGHDK and SYGVNS.

The chain couples TRBV5-5 to TRBJ2-3; 8 bases align to TRBD2. The CDR3 contains 14 residues. The germline gives CDR1 SGHKS, CDR2 YYEKEE (reference sequence). Losses at the gene ends were 4 bases for V and 5 bases for J; bases not matched to a gene: 6. The CDR3 region is CASSRGTRGDTQYF. In nucleotides, the CDR3 is TGTGCCAGCAGCCGAGGGACTAGAGGAGATACGCAGTATTTT.

The chain recombines TRBV29-1 with TRBJ2-1, with D possibly TRBD1 on 6 matching bases. Looked up from germline, CDR1 is SQVTM and CDR2 is ANQGSEA. The CDR3 totals 14 residues. V gave up 0 bases and J gave up 5 bases, with 11 bases separating them. Here the CDR3 reads CSVEDLYRDNEQFF. The CDR3 DNA is TGCAGCGTTGAAGATCTGTACAGGGACAATGAGCAGTTCTTC.

The V gene is TRBV5-4, the J gene TRBJ2-5, with D possibly TRBD2 on 7 matching bases. The germline V gene encodes CDR1 SGHNT and CDR2 YYREEE (reference sequence). CDR3 size: 17 residues. Trimming took 5 bases from V and 1 from J, leaving 21 bases between them. CDR3 sequence: CASRMGGARGPQETQYF. The CDR3 DNA sequence: TGTGCCAGCAGAATGGGGGGGGCCCGCGGGCCCCAAGAGACCCAGTACTTC. The entire variable domain, with the rest obtained from reference TRBV5-4 and TRBJ2-5, is as follows: ETGVTQSPTHLIKTRGQQVTLRCSSQSGHNTVSWYQQALGQGPQFIFQYYREEENGRGNFPPRFSGLQFPNYSSELNVNALELDDSALYLCASRMGGARGPQETQYFGPGTRLLVL.

The chain uses TRBV5-4 and TRBJ2-1, with TRBD1 matching 10 bases. There are 19 residues in the CDR3. CDR1 and CDR2 (germline): SGHNT, YYREEE (reference sequence). V gave up 4 bases and J gave up 5 bases; unmatched junction bases: 18. CDR3 protein: CASSGDRGRTRARDNEQFF. CDR3 DNA: TGTGCCAGCAGCGGGGACAGGGGCAGAACCCGTGCTCGGGACAATGAGCAGTTCTTC.